Here is one T cell receptor beta chain with its context. Its target is unknown. The CDR3 consists of 13 residues. After removal of 2 bases from V and 4 bases from J, the junction contained 2 bases not matched to a gene. Germline V lookup: CDR1 SGHTA, CDR2 FQGNSA. This sample was included in a study of ipilimumab plus nivolumab after autologous stem cell transplantation. Looking at the study overall: Patients received a median of about five ipilimumab and 8 nivolumab doses. The DLBCL group included primary refractory and relapsed cases. Overall study results and limits: Per the authors, repertoire, Treg and microbiota data justify further study.

TCRdb's copy holds only in-frame clones and misses some; the assay was immunoSEQ multiplex PCR. This sample has around 21,000 clones, with about four fifths found just once. Dosing: nivolumab 3 mg/kg IV, weeks 1, 4, 7, 10, then every two weeks to week 26. The material sequenced was PBMCs, taken in a trial of ipilimumab plus nivolumab as post-transplant consolidation. V and J are TRBV7-2 and TRBJ2-7; 7 nucleotides line up with TRBD2. This receptor was identified in a male donor with diffuse large B-cell lymphoma. The CDR3 nucleotides read TGTGCCAGCAGCTTACTAGCGGTATACGAGCAGTACTTC. It encodes CASSLLAVYEQYF.